This T cell receptor (beta chain) was captured in a study of blood T cell repertoires in COVID-19. Using immunoSEQ multiplex PCR, the repertoire was profiled, and TCRdb retains in-frame clones only, with some absent. The sample holds some 150,000 clones, approximately 83% seen once. Germline-derived CDR1 and CDR2 are MDHEN and SYDVKM. CDR3 length: 16 amino acids. V trimming: 8 bases; J trimming: 0 bases; junction bases outside the gene matches: 12. J is TRBJ2-5 and V is TRBV28; TRBD1 aligns across 7 bases. This TCR derives from a human donor in a cohort sampled during active COVID-19. Sequences were obtained from peripheral blood. The DNA for the CDR3 is TGTGCCAGCTCACCCACCGGGACAGAGGACCAAGAGACCCAGTACTTC. Translating it yields CASSPTGTEDQETQYF.